Below are 30 T cell receptor beta chains sequenced from a single sample in a study of blood T cell repertoires in COVID-19. Sequencing was performed with immunoSEQ multiplex PCR; in TCRdb, only in-frame clones are kept and a portion is missing. The table lists approximately 75,000 clones, more than 80% of them singletons, with roughly 5% in the top ten. The sequenced sample was peripheral blood. The receptors shown here come from a man older than 75 with acute or convalescent COVID-19.

The V gene is TRBV28, the J gene TRBJ1-5, with 9 bases matching TRBD1. The V gene's germline CDR1 is MDHEN and CDR2 SYDVKM. With V trimmed by 10 bases and J by 11 bases, 12 bases remained unmatched. The CDR3 contains 13 residues. The CDR3 loop reads CATYQIRDRAQHF. The CDR3 region has the DNA TGTGCCACCTATCAAATCCGGGACAGGGCCCAGCATTTT. The full variable domain, its missing parts supplied by reference TRBV28 and TRBJ1-5, is DVKVTQSSRYLVKRTGEKVFLECVQDMDHENMFWYRQDPGLGLRLIYFSYDVKMKEKGDIPEGYSVSREKKERFSLILESASTNQTSMYLCATYQIRDRAQHFGDGTRLSIL.

This rearrangement joins TRBV5-6 to TRBJ2-3; 9 bases are a match to TRBD1. CDR1 is SGHDT and CDR2 is YYEEEE in the germline V gene. V lost 5 bases, J lost 3 bases, and 7 bases stayed unmatched. The CDR3 contains 15 residues. In DNA form, the CDR3 reads TGTGCCAGCAGTTTAACAGGGGGCACGACAGATACGCAGTATTTT. Its protein is CASSLTGGTTDTQYF.

The V and J genes are TRBV27 and TRBJ2-1; 12 nucleotides line up with TRBD2. Germline loops: CDR1 MNHEY, CDR2 SMNVEV (reference sequence). This CDR3 contains 16 residues. Trimming at V came to 5 bases and at J to 6 bases, leaving 8 bases not matched to a gene. This CDR3 reads CASSPRASGRANEQFF. CDR3 in DNA: TGTGCCAGCAGTCCTCGGGCTAGCGGGAGGGCCAATGAGCAGTTCTTC.

The CDR3 protein is CASSQDATDSYEQYF. CDR3 nucleotide sequence: TGCGCCAGCAGCCAAGATGCGACTGATTCCTACGAGCAGTACTTC. This rearrangement joins TRBV4-3 to TRBJ2-7; no firm D call. From germline, CDR1 is LGHNA and CDR2 YSLEER. The CDR3 contains 15 residues. Between the trimmed V and J ends, which lost 0 bases and 1 base, there was a span of 10 bases.

The rearrangement links TRBV7-9 to TRBJ2-7, with 7 bases matching TRBD1. The germline CDR1 and CDR2 sequences are SEHNR and FQNEAQ (reference sequence). This CDR3 is built from 15 residues. J lost 4 bases, V lost 5 bases, and 11 bases had no gene match. DNA of the CDR3: TGTGCCAGCAGCCAACCTAAGGGGGCTATTTACGAGCAGTACTTC. Translating gives CASSQPKGAIYEQYF.

The chain employs TRBV30 and TRBJ1-2, with 8 positions matching TRBD1. The CDR3 runs to 13 residues. The ends lost 0 bases at V and 11 bases at J; junction bases unmatched: 8. The germline V gene has CDR1 GTSNPN and CDR2 SVGIG (reference sequence). The CDR3 DNA reads as TGTGCCTGGAGTGTACGCGACAGGGGCCGATACACCTTC. Translated, it gives CAWSVRDRGRYTF.

J is TRBJ2-7 and V is TRBV6-4; 9 bases agree with TRBD1. The CDR3 covers 14 residues. Germline assignment: CDR1 MRHNA and CDR2 SNTAGT. V was pared by 8 bases and J by 0 bases, with 5 bases of the junction left unmatched. The CDR3 protein is CASSRDRVSYEQYF. The CDR3 DNA is TGTGCCAGCTCCAGGGACAGGGTCTCCTACGAGCAGTACTTC.

The chain combines TRBV5-1 with TRBJ1-1; D gene uncertain. This CDR3 region has 13 residues. The V gene's germline CDR1 is SGHRS and CDR2 YFSETQ. The germline V and J ends were trimmed by 0 bases and 0 bases, with 3 bases remaining between them. The CDR3 nucleotides are TGCGCCAGCAGCTTGGTTATGAACACTGAAGCTTTCTTT. Protein: CASSLVMNTEAFF.

V and J are TRBV6-4 and TRBJ2-1, with 9 bases that match TRBD1. The V gene's germline CDR1 is MRHNA and CDR2 SNTAGT. The junction had 11 bases not matched to a gene; V was cut back by 4 bases and J by 10 bases. The CDR3 consists of 15 residues. The CDR3 DNA follows: TGTGCCAGCAGTGTATCCGGGACAGGGCCCACCGAGCAGTTCTTC. This gives the protein CASSVSGTGPTEQFF.

This clone was observed a single time. The chain employs TRBV5-1 and TRBJ1-4, with 7 bases identical to TRBD1. The CDR3 is 15 amino acids. Germline V gives CDR1 SGHRS, CDR2 YFSETQ. Germline trimming cut 0 bases from V and 5 bases from J; bases unmatched to any gene: 4. In DNA, the CDR3 is TGCGCCAGCAGCTTGGAGGGACAGAGGAATGAAAAACTGTTTTTT. Amino acids: CASSLEGQRNEKLFF.

The chain joins TRBV5-1 to TRBJ1-6; the D is unclear. CDR1 is SGHRS and CDR2 is YFSETQ in the germline V gene. The length of the CDR3 is 15 residues. The V gene lost 4 bases and the J gene lost 5 bases, with 13 bases spanning the gap. DNA of the CDR3: TGCGCCAGCAGCGGGAGGGCATTCGATAATTCACCCCTCCACTTT. This sequence encodes CASSGRAFDNSPLHF. Together with reference TRBV5-1 and TRBJ1-6, the CDR3 gives the full variable domain: KAGVTQTPRYLIKTRGQQVTLSCSPISGHRSVSWYQQTPGQGLQFLFEYFSETQRNKGNFPGRFSGRQFSNSRSEMNVSTLELGDSALYLCASSGRAFDNSPLHFGNGTRLTVT.

The chain couples TRBV19 to TRBJ1-5; TRBD1 is a possible D gene (6 bases). V gave up 7 bases and J gave up 11 bases, with 12 bases separating them. The germline CDR1 and CDR2 sequences are LNHDA and SQIVND (reference sequence). The CDR3 has 11 residues. Here the CDR3 DNA reads TGTGCCAGTACCCAGGGGCTGGCCCAGCATTTT. Encoded protein: CASTQGLAQHF.

V gene TRBV7-8 combines with J gene TRBJ2-3; D is possibly TRBD2 (6 bases). The germline V gene encodes CDR1 SGHVS and CDR2 FQNEAQ. V lost 5 bases and J 3 bases, leaving 15 bases between the germline ends. This CDR3 contains 15 residues. The CDR3 here is CASSQGLLLTDTQYF. CDR3 nucleotides: TGTGCCAGCAGCCAGGGACTCCTTCTTACAGATACGCAGTATTTT.

This sequence joins TRBV7-3 and TRBJ2-3, with 11 bases aligning to TRBD2. Germline V gene data show CDR1 as SGHTA and CDR2 as FQGTGA. After removal of 5 bases from V and 4 bases from J, the junction contained 20 bases not matched to a gene. The CDR3 is 20 residues long. CDR3 amino acids: CASSPLGRLAGGPVADTQYF. CDR3 sequence (DNA): TGTGCCAGCAGCCCCTTGGGGCGGTTAGCGGGGGGGCCTGTAGCAGATACGCAGTATTTT.

In nucleotides, the CDR3 is TGTGCCAGCAGCCGCCCCCCGGGACTAGCGGGAGGGGGGGAGCAGTTCTTC. Its translation: CASSRPPGLAGGGEQFF. The chain carries TRBV28 and TRBJ2-1, with 16 positions matching TRBD2. Per germline, CDR1 MDHEN and CDR2 SYDVKM. J was trimmed by 10 bases and V by 6 bases; bases with no gene match: 12. The CDR3 consists of 17 residues.

V usage is TRBV5-1 and J usage is TRBJ2-3, with 12 bases matching TRBD2. Germline values: CDR1 SGHRS, CDR2 YFSETQ. The V segment lost 0 bases and the J segment 4 bases; nucleotides outside the gene matches: 6. The CDR3 contains 17 residues. The chain's CDR3 is CASSLEASGGGADTQYF. DNA of the CDR3: TGCGCCAGCAGCTTGGAGGCTAGCGGGGGGGGCGCAGATACGCAGTATTTT.

This chain joins TRBV28 and TRBJ1-2, with TRBD1 as a possible D gene (5 bases). Germline CDR1 and CDR2: MDHEN and SYDVKM. V gave up 11 bases and J gave up 3 bases, with 7 bases separating them. The CDR3 length is 10 residues. The CDR3 sequence: CASRDYGYTF. In DNA, the CDR3 is TGTGCCTCCAGGGACTATGGCTACACCTTC.

The chain has TRBV19 and TRBJ2-1; 8 bases line up with TRBD2. The ends lost 7 bases at V and 6 bases at J; junction bases unmatched: 5. The CDR3 spans 13 residues. CDR1 LNHDA and CDR2 SQIVND come from the germline V gene (reference sequence). The CDR3 sequence is CASTRGGINEQFF. CDR3 DNA: TGTGCCAGTACCCGGGGGGGAATCAATGAGCAGTTCTTC.

The V and J genes are TRBV5-1 and TRBJ1-1; D remains ambiguous. The CDR3 spans 13 residues. V was trimmed by 2 bases and J by 3 bases, leaving 8 bases between them. The germline CDR1 and CDR2 sequences are SGHRS and YFSETQ. The DNA of the CDR3 is TGCGCCAGCAGCTTAAGGCGGGACACTGAAGCTTTCTTT. Its translation is CASSLRRDTEAFF.

The J gene is TRBJ2-7, the V gene TRBV11-2; 8 bases fit TRBD1. The CDR3 loop spans 13 amino acids. The V gene's germline CDR1 is SGHAT and CDR2 FQNNGV. V lost 9 bases to trimming and J lost 7 bases; unmatched junction nucleotides: 11. CDR3 residues: CASNVQGAGEQYF. The DNA for the CDR3 is TGTGCCAGTAACGTCCAGGGGGCGGGGGAGCAGTACTTC. Full variable domain (outside the CDR3, taken from reference TRBV11-2 and TRBJ2-7): EAGVAQSPRYKIIEKRQSVAFWCNPISGHATLYWYQQILGQGPKLLIQFQNNGVVDDSQLPKDRFSAERLKGVDSTLKIQPAKLEDSAVYLCASNVQGAGEQYFGPGTRLTVT.

The chain employs TRBV9 and TRBJ2-3; 7 bases align to TRBD2. Germline CDR1 is SGDLS and CDR2 is YYNGEE. The CDR3 spans 16 residues. The V and J ends lost 4 bases and 2 bases, in that order; junction bases with no gene match: 10. DNA for the CDR3: TGTGCCAGCAGCCCGTGGTCGGGGGGAGACACAGATACGCAGTATTTT. Protein product: CASSPWSGGDTDTQYF.

The genes are TRBV6-2 or TRBV6-3 and TRBJ1-2; TRBD1 matches 7 bases. CDR3 length equals 15 residues. CDR1 and CDR2 (germline): MNHEY, SVGEGT. The ends lost 0 bases at V and 5 bases at J; junction bases unmatched: 6. The CDR3 nucleotides are TGTGCCAGCAGTTACTCCTGGGACAGTGAGTATGGCTACACCTTC. It is translated as CASSYSWDSEYGYTF.

This clone was counted once. The rearrangement joins TRBV14 to TRBJ2-7, with 7 nucleotides matching TRBD2. With 4 bases clipped from V and 3 bases from J, the junction kept 6 bases outside the gene matches. The CDR3 spans 14 residues. Germline CDR1 reads SGHDN; CDR2 reads FVKESK. CDR3 residues: CASSLGLEDYEQYF. In DNA form, the CDR3 reads TGTGCCAGCAGCCTTGGACTAGAAGACTACGAGCAGTACTTC.

The chain recombines TRBV24-1 with TRBJ2-3; weak D call: TRBD2 (6 bases). Germline V gene lookup returns CDR1 KGHDR and CDR2 SFDVKD. V lost 4 bases and J 3 bases, leaving 16 bases between the germline ends. There are 16 residues in the CDR3. Here the CDR3 reads CATSEPIAEETDTQYF. The DNA for the CDR3 is TGTGCCACCAGTGAACCTATAGCGGAAGAGACAGATACGCAGTATTTT.

The rearrangement uses TRBV5-1 and TRBJ2-5; 9 nucleotides line up with TRBD1. Losses at the gene ends were 4 bases for V and 3 bases for J; bases not matched to a gene: 4. Germline CDR1 reads SGHRS; CDR2 reads YFSETQ. The CDR3 runs 14 residues. The CDR3 DNA reads as TGCGCCAGCAGCGTGACAGGGGGGAAAGAGACCCAGTACTTC. It yields the protein CASSVTGGKETQYF.

V gene TRBV19 combines with J gene TRBJ2-1, with 11 bases that match TRBD2. V lost 8 bases and J lost 4; bases outside the gene matches: 4. The germline V gene has CDR1 LNHDA and CDR2 SQIVND (reference sequence). CDR3 size: 14 residues. CDR3 in DNA: TGTGCCAGTCGGGGGACTAGCGGTTACAATGAGCAGTTCTTC. This translates into CASRGTSGYNEQFF. Filled out from reference TRBV19 and TRBJ2-1, the complete variable domain reads DGGITQSPKYLFRKEGQNVTLSCEQNLNHDAMYWYRQDPGQGLRLIYYSQIVNDFQKGDIAEGYSVSREKKESFPLTVTSAQKNPTAFYLCASRGTSGYNEQFFGPGTRLTVL.

As for this clone: The germline gene is not matched at one end of the junction; a read error may be the cause. The chain couples TRBV6-1 to TRBJ1-2; TRBD1 matches 8 bases. CDR1 and CDR2 (germline): MNHNS, SASEGT. The CDR3 loop spans 14 amino acids. CDR3 residues: CASCEARGLYGYTF. CDR3 nucleotide sequence: TGTGCCAGCTGTGAGGCCAGGGGGCTTTATGGCTACACCTTC.

This clone was observed a single time. The chain joins TRBV10-3 to TRBJ2-1; no clear D. Deletions cut 3 bases from V and 0 bases from J, with 6 bases between. The germline V gene has CDR1 ENHRY and CDR2 SYGVKD. The CDR3 consists of 14 residues. The CDR3 loop reads CAISDQLSYNEQFF. CDR3 in DNA: TGTGCCATCAGTGACCAACTCTCCTACAATGAGCAGTTCTTC.

The chain joins TRBV28 to TRBJ1-1; 9 bases are shared with TRBD1. Germline assignment: CDR1 MDHEN and CDR2 SYDVKM. This CDR3 spans 14 amino acids. Trimming took 6 bases from V and 6 from J; bases not matched to a gene: 8. The CDR3, as DNA: TGTGCCAGCAGATTACAGGGGGCGAGGGCTGAAGCTTTCTTT. This translates into CASRLQGARAEAFF.

V usage is TRBV5-8 and J usage is TRBJ1-1; a weak D match, TRBD1 (5 bases). The CDR3 length is 12 residues. Germline V CDR1 and CDR2: SGHTS, YDEGEE. V shed 5 bases and J shed 2 bases, with 7 bases lying between them. CDR3 sequence reads: CASRDTNTEAFF. As DNA, the CDR3 is TGTGCCAGCAGGGACACTAACACTGAAGCTTTCTTT.